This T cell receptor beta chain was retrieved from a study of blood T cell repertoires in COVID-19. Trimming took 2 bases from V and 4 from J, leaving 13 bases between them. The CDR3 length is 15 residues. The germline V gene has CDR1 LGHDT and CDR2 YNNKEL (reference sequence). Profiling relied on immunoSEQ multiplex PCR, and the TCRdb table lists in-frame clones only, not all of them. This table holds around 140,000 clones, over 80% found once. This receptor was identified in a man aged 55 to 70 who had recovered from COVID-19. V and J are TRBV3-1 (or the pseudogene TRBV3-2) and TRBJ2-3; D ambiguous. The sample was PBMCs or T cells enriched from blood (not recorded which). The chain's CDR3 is CASSQIAFSPDTQYF. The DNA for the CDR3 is TGTGCCAGCAGCCAAATAGCATTTTCGCCAGATACGCAGTATTTT.